This T cell receptor beta chain was identified in a study of long-term antiretroviral therapy in people with HIV. Study results and caveats: Within the repertoire, clones expanded before ART were dominant at all time points.

Worth noting for this clone: What it binds is not known.

At the survey level, the v3.0 immunoSEQ assay was run. Generated by immunoSEQ multiplex PCR, the TCRdb table keeps only in-frame clones and is missing some. In the table there are under 45,000 clones, about nine tenths of which are singletons. This TCR was sampled from a woman in her fifties or sixties with HIV. The input for sequencing was unsorted PBMCs, taken 1.2 years after starting antiretroviral therapy.

The CDR3 DNA follows: TGTGCCAGCTCACCGGGGCAGGCGAACACTGAAGCTTTCTTT. The encoded protein is CASSPGQANTEAFF. The chain has TRBV18 and TRBJ1-1, with D possibly being TRBD1 (5 bases). Germline values: CDR1 KGHSH, CDR2 LQKENI. The V gene lost 3 bases and the J gene lost 1 base, with 9 bases spanning the gap. The length of the CDR3 is 14 residues.